Following are 14 T cell receptor beta chains from one sample sequenced in a study of cytomegalovirus exposure and HLA in healthy donors. The PCR made use of 60 Vbeta and 13 Jbeta primers. TCRdb's copy holds only in-frame clones and misses some; the assay was immunoSEQ multiplex PCR. This repertoire shows some 190,000 clones, about 87% found once; its top ten account for 1.3%. What was sequenced was PBMCs. These receptor sequences come from a man aged 25 to 40 in good health and CMV-seronegative.

In DNA form, the CDR3 reads TGCGCCAGCAGCTCAGGGGCAGGGCAGGGGACTGAAGCTTTCTTT. The encoded protein is CASSSGAGQGTEAFF. The rearrangement joins TRBV5-1 to TRBJ1-1, with a tentative D call TRBD1 (6 bases). V gave up 3 bases and J gave up 5 bases, with 17 bases separating them. CDR3 length equals 15 residues. The germline V gene has CDR1 SGHRS and CDR2 YFSETQ. The full variable domain, completed using reference TRBV5-1 and TRBJ1-1, is KAGVTQTPRYLIKTRGQQVTLSCSPISGHRSVSWYQQTPGQGLQFLFEYFSETQRNKGNFPGRFSGRQFSNSRSEMNVSTLELGDSALYLCASSSGAGQGTEAFFGQGTRLTVV.

This clone was recorded only once. This chain uses TRBV13 with TRBJ1-3; the D gene is possibly TRBD1 (5 bases). This CDR3 has 14 residues. Per germline, CDR1 PRHDT and CDR2 FYEKMQ (reference sequence). V dropped 5 bases and J dropped 3 bases, with 11 bases sitting between them. The CDR3: CASSSGTFGNTIYF. CDR3 bases: TGTGCCAGCAGCAGCGGGACGTTTGGAAACACCATATATTTT.

This chain joins TRBV10-1 and TRBJ2-7; D perhaps matches TRBD2 (7 bases). Per the germline V gene, CDR1 is WNHNN and CDR2 is SYGVQD (reference sequence). Trimming stripped 0 bases from V and 4 bases from J, with 13 bases between. CDR3 length: 15 amino acids. The CDR3 loop is CASSESDGGPYEQYF. DNA of the CDR3: TGCGCCAGCAGTGAGTCCGACGGGGGGCCGTACGAGCAGTACTTC.

In nucleotides, the CDR3 is TGTGCCAGCAGAGCAACGGAGTATAGCAATCAGCCCCAGCATTTT. It encodes CASRATEYSNQPQHF. This sequence joins TRBV2 and TRBJ1-5; D is undetermined. Germline CDR1 and CDR2: SNHLY and FYNNEI. This CDR3 has 15 residues. With 6 bases removed from V and 0 bases from J, the gap between germline ends came to 12 bases.

The chain recombines TRBV6-6 with TRBJ1-6; the D is unclear. CDR1 and CDR2 from the germline V gene are MNHNY and SVGAGI (reference sequence). This CDR3 comprises 12 residues. V lost 6 bases, J lost 9 bases, and 9 bases lay in between. CDR3 nucleotides: TGTGCCAGCAGCCCTTCGGGTTCACCCCTCCACTTT. Its protein is CASSPSGSPLHF.

This chain connects TRBV5-1 to TRBJ2-7; 9 bases agree with TRBD1. After removal of 7 bases from V and 5 bases from J, the junction contained 4 bases not matched to a gene. The germline CDR1 and CDR2 sequences are SGHRS and YFSETQ. The CDR3 sequence is 12 residues long. CDR3 sequence reads: CASGQGKNEQYF. As DNA, the CDR3 is TGCGCCAGCGGACAGGGGAAGAACGAGCAGTACTTC.

The chain recombines TRBV10-3 with TRBJ2-2; 12 nucleotides align to TRBD2. In germline, CDR1 is ENHRY, CDR2 SYGVKD. CDR3 size: 15 residues. After removal of 9 bases from V and 1 base from J, the junction contained 3 bases not matched to a gene. The CDR3 coding sequence is TGTGCCATAGGGACTAGCGGGCAGAACACCGGGGAGCTGTTTTTT. Protein product: CAIGTSGQNTGELFF.

This chain joins TRBV6-6 and TRBJ1-1; D not resolved. Deletions cut 4 bases from V and 2 bases from J, with 8 bases between. This CDR3 is built from 13 residues. CDR1 is MNHNY and CDR2 is SVGAGI in the germline V gene (reference sequence). CDR3 sequence (DNA): TGTGCCAGCAGTTCAGAACCAAACACTGAAGCTTTCTTT. Protein sequence: CASSSEPNTEAFF.

The gene calls are TRBV28 and TRBJ2-7, with D tentatively TRBD2 (5 bases). The length of the CDR3 is 14 residues. V lost 3 bases to trimming and J lost 3 bases, with 12 bases between them. Germline assignment: CDR1 MDHEN and CDR2 SYDVKM. CDR3 sequence (DNA): TGTGCCAGCAGTTTGCCTAGCAAATACTACGAGCAGTACTTC. The encoded protein is CASSLPSKYYEQYF.

This clone was seen a few times. The V call is TRBV19, the J call TRBJ1-3; a possible D gene is TRBD1 (6 bases). The CDR3 covers 14 residues. V dropped 9 bases and J dropped 1 base, with 13 bases sitting between them. CDR1 LNHDA and CDR2 SQIVND come from the germline V gene (reference sequence). The CDR3 sequence is CASERGGSGNTIYF. The CDR3 bases are TGTGCCAGCGAGAGAGGGGGTTCTGGAAACACCATATATTTT. Using reference TRBV19 and TRBJ1-3 for the parts outside the CDR3, the full variable domain is DGGITQSPKYLFRKEGQNVTLSCEQNLNHDAMYWYRQDPGQGLRLIYYSQIVNDFQKGDIAEGYSVSREKKESFPLTVTSAQKNPTAFYLCASERGGSGNTIYFGEGSWLTVV.

The V gene is TRBV27, the J gene TRBJ2-3; 9 bases agree with TRBD1. The germline CDR1 and CDR2 sequences are MNHEY and SMNVEV (reference sequence). With 7 bases clipped from V and 0 bases from J, the junction kept 2 bases outside the gene matches. The CDR3 covers 14 residues. This CDR3 reads CASKDRGSTDTQYF. The CDR3 DNA is TGTGCCAGCAAAGACAGGGGGAGCACAGATACGCAGTATTTT.

Comments on this clone: The junction and the germline gene differ at one end; a read error may be behind it. V usage is TRBV5-1 and J usage is TRBJ1-4; no reliable D call. Germline CDR1 and CDR2: SGHRS and YFSETQ. The CDR3 is 12 amino acids. The CDR3 DNA sequence: TGCGCCAGCAGCTGTTCAGCGGGAAAAACTGTTTTT. This gives the protein CASSCSAGKTVF. The whole variable domain, filled in from reference TRBV5-1 and TRBJ1-4, reads KAGVTQTPRYLIKTRGQQVTLSCSPISGHRSVSWYQQTPGQGLQFLFEYFSETQRNKGNFPGRFSGRQFSNSRSEMNVSTLELGDSALYLCASSCSAGKTVFGSGTQLSVL.

The chain has TRBV6-5 and TRBJ1-2; 8 bases fit TRBD1. The trim removed 7 bases at V and 2 bases at J, leaving 3 bases unmatched. This CDR3 region has 13 residues. Germline CDR1 MNHEY, CDR2 SVGAGI. The CDR3 loop is CASTYRGNYGYTF. CDR3 nucleotide sequence: TGTGCCAGCACCTACAGGGGGAACTATGGCTACACCTTC.

This sequence joins TRBV11-2 and TRBJ2-1; weak D call: TRBD2 (6 bases). This CDR3 spans 16 amino acids. CDR1 SGHAT and CDR2 FQNNGV come from the germline V gene. Trimming stripped 1 base from V and 2 bases from J, with 12 bases between. The CDR3 bases are TGTGCCAGCAGCTTAGGGCCGGGAGTCCCCTACAATGAGCAGTTCTTC. It codes for CASSLGPGVPYNEQFF.